This T cell receptor beta chain came from a study of vaccination and CD4 T cells after COVID-19. Study information: Investigators stimulated cells with overlapping spike peptides drawn from SARS-CoV-2, HCoV-NL63, HCoV-OC43 and HCoV-229E.

The treatment: approximately 10-day PBMC culture with coronavirus spike peptide pools or control peptides (ViraFEST assay). Collection of the unexposed donor's CD4+ T cells took place before the COVID-19 pandemic (2011-2018). Some 2 million PBMCs were grown per well alongside approximately 9.2 IU/ml IL-2 and 10 ug/ml peptide pools. The Oncomine TCR Beta short-read assay was applied to DNA of cultured CD4+ T cells. A single record per CDR3 protein comes from TCRdb applying MiXCR to the PCR reads. Of 5,500 to 6,500 distinct CDR3 sequences in the sample, 49% are singletons; the top ten hold 50% to 60%. CDR1 and CDR2 from the germline V gene are SGHAT and FQNNGV. There are 15 residues in the CDR3. V trimming: 6 bases; J trimming: 0 bases; junction bases outside the gene matches: 8. As concerns this clonotype: The antigen is undetermined.

Findings and limits, study-wide: Median SARS-CoV-2-reactive clonotype numbers went from approximately 21 to 38; this increase was not significant. Spike mono-reactive clones accounted for 304 of the 307 vaccine-specific clones found in convalescent patients.

This chain joins TRBV11-2 and TRBJ2-7; 7 bases are shared with TRBD1. The receptor was isolated from a human donor in good health. The sequenced material came from CD4+ T cells from blood, cultured in vitro. The CDR3 region is CASSPLRDSSYEQYF. DNA for the CDR3: TGTGCCAGCAGTCCCCTCCGGGACAGCTCCTACGAGCAGTACTTC.